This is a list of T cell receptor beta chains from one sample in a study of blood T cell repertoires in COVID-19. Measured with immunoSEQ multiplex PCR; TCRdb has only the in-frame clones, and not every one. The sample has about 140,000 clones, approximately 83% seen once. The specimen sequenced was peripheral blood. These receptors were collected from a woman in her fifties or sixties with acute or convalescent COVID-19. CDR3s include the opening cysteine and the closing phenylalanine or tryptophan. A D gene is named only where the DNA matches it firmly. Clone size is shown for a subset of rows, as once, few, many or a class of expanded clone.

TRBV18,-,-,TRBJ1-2,CASSPTQGNGYTF,TGTGCCAGCTCACCTACACAGGGTAATGGCTACACCTTC
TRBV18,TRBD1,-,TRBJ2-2,CASGTGGNTGELFF,TGTGCCAGCGGGACAGGGGGGAACACCGGGGAGCTGTTTTTT
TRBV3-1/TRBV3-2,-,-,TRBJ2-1,CASSSVYNEQFF,TGTGCCAGCAGCAGCGTTTACAATGAGCAGTTCTTC
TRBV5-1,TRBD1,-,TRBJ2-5,CASSPGQSQETQYF,TGCGCCAGCAGCCCGGGACAGTCCCAAGAGACCCAGTACTTC
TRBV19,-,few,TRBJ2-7,CASSMGRGNYEQYF,TGTGCCAGTAGTATGGGTAGGGGCAACTACGAGCAGTACTTC
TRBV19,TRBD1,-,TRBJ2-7,CASSPLEGQFYEQYF,TGTGCCAGTAGTCCTCTTGAGGGACAGTTCTACGAGCAGTACTTC
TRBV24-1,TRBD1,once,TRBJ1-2,CATRGGGDYYGYTF,TGTGCCACCAGAGGGGGCGGCGATTACTATGGCTACACCTTC
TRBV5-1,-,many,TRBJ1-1,CASSSGMNTEAFF,TGCGCCAGCAGCTCAGGGATGAACACTGAAGCTTTCTTT
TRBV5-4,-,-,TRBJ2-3,CASSSYLSTDTQYF,TGTGCCAGCAGCTCCTACCTGAGCACAGATACGCAGTATTTT
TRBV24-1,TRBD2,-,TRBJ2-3,CATSAASGTSGKSDTQYF,TGTGCCACCAGTGCTGCCTCCGGGACTAGCGGGAAGTCAGATACGCAGTATTTT
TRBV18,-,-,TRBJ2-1,CASSPGSGEQFF,TGTGCCAGCTCACCTGGTTCCGGGGAGCAGTTCTTC
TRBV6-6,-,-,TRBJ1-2,CASIRGADYGYTF,TGTGCCAGCATAAGGGGCGCGGACTATGGCTACACCTTC
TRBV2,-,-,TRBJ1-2,CASIKRADAGGYTF,TGTGCCAGCATCAAAAGGGCGGATGCGGGTGGCTACACCTTC
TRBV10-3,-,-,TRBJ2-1,CAIAPLAGSEEQFF,TGTGCCATCGCTCCACTAGCAGGTTCCGAAGAGCAGTTCTTC
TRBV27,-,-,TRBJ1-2,CASSLRGIYGYTF,TGTGCCAGCAGTTTGCGGGGTATCTATGGCTACACCTTC
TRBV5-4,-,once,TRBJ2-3,CASRKDSSTDTQYF,TGTGCCAGCCGAAAGGACAGCTCCACAGATACGCAGTATTTT
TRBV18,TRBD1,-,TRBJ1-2,CASSPRTGGSNYGYTF,TGTGCCAGCTCACCACGGACAGGGGGCAGTAACTATGGCTACACCTTC
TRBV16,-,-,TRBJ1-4,CASRIALATNEKLFF,TGTGCCAGCAGGATTGCACTTGCAACTAATGAAAAACTGTTTTTT
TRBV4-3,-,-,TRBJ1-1,CASSQDPAGTEAFF,TGCGCCAGCAGCCAAGACCCCGCGGGCACTGAAGCTTTCTTT
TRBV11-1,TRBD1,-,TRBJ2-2,CASTHRDRSAGELFF,TGTGCCAGCACCCATCGGGACAGGTCAGCCGGGGAGCTGTTTTTT
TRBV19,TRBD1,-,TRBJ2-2,CASSQWTGGFGELFF,TGTGCCAGTAGTCAGTGGACAGGGGGCTTCGGGGAGCTGTTTTTT
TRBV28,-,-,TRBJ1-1,CASSFGGTSTEAFF,TGTGCCAGCAGTTTTGGGGGCACTTCAACTGAAGCTTTCTTT
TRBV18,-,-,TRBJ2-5,CASSPQGLAAETQYF,TGTGCCAGCTCACCTCAGGGACTCGCAGCAGAGACCCAGTACTTC
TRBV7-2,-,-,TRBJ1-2,CASSLGGGRANYGYTF,TGTGCCAGCAGCTTAGGGGGAGGACGAGCTAACTATGGCTACACCTTC
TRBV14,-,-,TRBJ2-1,CASSQEGLGNEQFF,TGTGCCAGCAGCCAAGAAGGACTGGGCAATGAGCAGTTCTTC
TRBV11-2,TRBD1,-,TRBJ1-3,CASSPRTGESGNTIYF,TGTGCCAGCAGCCCCAGGACAGGGGAATCTGGAAACACCATATATTTT
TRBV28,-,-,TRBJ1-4,CASSTNLGLREKLFF,TGTGCCAGCAGTACCAACTTAGGACTAAGAGAAAAACTGTTTTTT
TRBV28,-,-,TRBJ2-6,CASSSFGGQPLSGANVLTF,TGTGCCAGCAGCAGCTTCGGGGGACAGCCACTCTCTGGGGCCAACGTCCTGACTTTC
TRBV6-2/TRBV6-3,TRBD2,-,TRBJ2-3,CASSDPSGKSTDTQYF,TGTGCCAGCAGTGACCCTAGCGGGAAAAGCACAGATACGCAGTATTTT
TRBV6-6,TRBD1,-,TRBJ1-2,CASQTGEHGYTF,TGTGCCAGCCAGACAGGGGAACATGGCTACACCTTC
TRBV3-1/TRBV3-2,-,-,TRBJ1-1,CASSPGGVTEAFF,TGTGCCAGCAGCCCCGGGGGGGTCACTGAAGCTTTCTTT
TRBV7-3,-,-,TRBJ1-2,CASSLNAAVGGYTF,TGTGCCAGCAGCTTAAACGCAGCGGTCGGCGGCTACACCTTC
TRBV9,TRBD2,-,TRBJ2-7,CASSVQAGDFNEQYF,TGTGCCAGCAGCGTCCAAGCGGGAGATTTTAACGAGCAGTACTTC
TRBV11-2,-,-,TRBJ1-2,CASSLDAPPANYGYTF,TGTGCCAGCAGCTTAGATGCCCCGCCGGCTAACTATGGCTACACCTTC
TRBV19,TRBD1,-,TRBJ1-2,CASTYRGGSNYGYTF,TGTGCCAGCACATACAGGGGGGGTTCTAACTATGGCTACACCTTC
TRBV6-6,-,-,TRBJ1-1,CASSYPDQNTEAFF,TGTGCCAGCAGTTACCCAGATCAGAACACTGAAGCTTTCTTT
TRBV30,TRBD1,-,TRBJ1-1,CAWSTQGPTEAFF,TGTGCCTGGAGTACACAGGGGCCCACTGAAGCTTTCTTT
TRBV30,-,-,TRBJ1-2,CAWSVERLEAYGYTF,TGTGCCTGGAGTGTAGAACGTCTAGAGGCCTATGGCTACACCTTC
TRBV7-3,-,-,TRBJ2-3,CASSSASAPDTQYF,TGTGCCAGCAGCTCAGCTAGCGCCCCAGATACGCAGTATTTT
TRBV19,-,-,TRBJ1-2,CASSIQGNYGYTF,TGTGCCAGTAGTATACAGGGGAACTATGGCTACACCTTC
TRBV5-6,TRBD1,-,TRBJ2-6,CASSPGQGWGANVLTF,TGTGCCAGCAGCCCTGGACAGGGATGGGGGGCCAACGTCCTGACTTTC
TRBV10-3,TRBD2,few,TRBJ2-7,CAISDLPGLAGERAYEQYF,TGTGCCATCAGTGATTTACCGGGACTAGCGGGAGAAAGGGCCTACGAGCAGTACTTC
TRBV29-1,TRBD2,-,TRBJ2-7,CSVFGASGRVEQYF,TGCAGCGTCTTCGGTGCTAGCGGGAGAGTCGAGCAGTACTTC
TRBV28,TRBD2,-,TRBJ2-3,CASSLDSGRGTDTQYF,TGTGCCAGCAGTTTGGATAGCGGGAGGGGCACAGATACGCAGTATTTT
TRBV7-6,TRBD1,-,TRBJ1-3,CASSYRTGGFAGNTIYF,TGTGCCAGCAGCTACCGAACAGGGGGATTTGCTGGAAACACCATATATTTT
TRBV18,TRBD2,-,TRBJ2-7,CASSPPSGSLYEQYF,TGTGCCAGCTCACCACCTAGCGGGAGCCTCTACGAGCAGTACTTC
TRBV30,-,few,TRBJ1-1,CACGREKAFF,TGTGCCTGTGGACGGGAGAAAGCTTTCTTT
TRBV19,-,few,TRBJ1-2,CASSIGGDGGYTF,TGTGCCAGTAGTATAGGCGGGGACGGTGGCTACACCTTC
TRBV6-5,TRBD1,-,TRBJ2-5,CASSYSTGPIQETQYF,TGTGCCAGCAGTTACTCGACAGGGCCTATACAAGAGACCCAGTACTTC
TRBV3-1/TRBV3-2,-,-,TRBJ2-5,CASTLKGPQETQYF,TGTGCCAGCACCCTAAAGGGGCCCCAAGAGACCCAGTACTTC
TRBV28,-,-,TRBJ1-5,CASSLVVGGEARSYQPQHF,TGTGCCAGCAGTTTAGTAGTTGGAGGGGAGGCCCGTTCATACCAGCCCCAGCATTTT
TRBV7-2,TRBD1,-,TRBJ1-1,CASSMGQENTEAFF,TGTGCCAGCAGCATGGGACAGGAAAACACTGAAGCTTTCTTT
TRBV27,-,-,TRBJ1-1,CASSPSQGNTEAFF,TGTGCCAGCAGTCCATCGCAGGGTAACACTGAAGCTTTCTTT